Described below is a single T cell receptor (beta chain) sequence and its context. Its antigen is unidentified. The entry originates in a study of Graves' ophthalmopathy and Graves' hyperthyroidism. Findings and limits, study-wide: The model predicted ophthalmopathy progression with about 71% sensitivity and around 74% specificity. Blood contained most expanded thyroid clonotypes exceeding 0.001 frequency.

RNA transcripts were the source from which TCR beta CDR3 regions were amplified. The first-round RT-PCR employed HTBI primers together with the Qiagen OneStep RT-PCR kit. A multiplex PCR was then performed as the second round. MiXCR, run by TCRdb on the multiplex PCR reads, gives a single entry per CDR3 protein. The repertoire holds around 600,000 distinct CDR3 sequences, with about 40% as singletons. CDR3 size: 15 residues. The germline gives CDR1 MGHDK, CDR2 SYGVNS. V was trimmed by 8 bases and J by 1 base, leaving 17 bases between them. Sequencing was done on a sample of peripheral blood. This clonotype was obtained from an adult man with Graves' ophthalmopathy. V usage is TRBV25-1 and J usage is TRBJ1-1; D is undetermined. Here the CDR3 reads CASSPPARQNTEAFF. For the CDR3, the DNA is TGTGCCAGCTCACCCCCCGCGCGACAGAACACTGAAGCTTTCTTT.